This TCR beta chain was identified in a study of cytotoxic CD8 clonotypes in ibrutinib-treated CLL. CDR1 and CDR2 (germline): GTSNPN, SVGIG (reference sequence). With 0 bases removed from V and 7 bases from J, the gap between germline ends came to 9 bases. The CDR3 has 13 residues. Repertoires were generated with immunoSEQ multiplex PCR, while TCRdb's copy carries only in-frame clones and drops some. This table has about 120,000 clones, approximately 58% appearing once. Frozen PBMC stocks contributed approximately 2.1 micrograms of genomic DNA to the TCR beta libraries. The sequencing here drew on PBMCs, taken after 24 months of ibrutinib treatment. V and J are TRBV30 and TRBJ1-4, with D unresolved. The clonotype was recovered from a human donor with chronic lymphocytic leukemia. The CDR3 sequence is CAWSVHGSEKLFF. The CDR3 DNA is TGTGCCTGGAGTGTACACGGGAGTGAAAAACTGTTTTTT.